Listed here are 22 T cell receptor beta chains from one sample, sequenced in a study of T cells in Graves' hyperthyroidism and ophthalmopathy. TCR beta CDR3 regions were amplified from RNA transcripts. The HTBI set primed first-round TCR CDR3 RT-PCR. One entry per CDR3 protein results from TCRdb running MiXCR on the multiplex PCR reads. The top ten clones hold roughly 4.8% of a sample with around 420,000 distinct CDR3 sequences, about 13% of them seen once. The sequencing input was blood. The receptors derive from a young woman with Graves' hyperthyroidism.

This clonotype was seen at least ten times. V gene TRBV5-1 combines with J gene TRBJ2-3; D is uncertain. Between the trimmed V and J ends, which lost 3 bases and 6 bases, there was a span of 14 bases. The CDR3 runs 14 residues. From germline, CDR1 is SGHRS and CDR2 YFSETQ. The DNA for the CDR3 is TGCGCCAGCAGCTATCGGTCTGAATTGGATACGCAGTATTTT. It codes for CASSYRSELDTQYF. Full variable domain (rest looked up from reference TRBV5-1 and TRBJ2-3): KAGVTQTPRYLIKTRGQQVTLSCSPISGHRSVSWYQQTPGQGLQFLFEYFSETQRNKGNFPGRFSGRQFSNSRSEMNVSTLELGDSALYLCASSYRSELDTQYFGPGTRLTVL.

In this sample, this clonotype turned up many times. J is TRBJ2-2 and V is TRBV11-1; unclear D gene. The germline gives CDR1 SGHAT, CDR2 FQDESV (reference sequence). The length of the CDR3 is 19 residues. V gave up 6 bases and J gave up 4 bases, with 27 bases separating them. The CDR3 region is CASSYPMGSQFMGTGELFF. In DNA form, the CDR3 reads TGTGCCAGCAGTTACCCCATGGGCAGCCAATTTATGGGCACCGGGGAGCTGTTTTTT.

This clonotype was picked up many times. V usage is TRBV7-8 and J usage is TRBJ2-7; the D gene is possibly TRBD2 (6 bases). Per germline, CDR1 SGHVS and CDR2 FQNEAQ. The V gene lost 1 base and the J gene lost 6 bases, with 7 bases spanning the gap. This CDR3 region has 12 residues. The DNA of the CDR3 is TGTGCCAGCAGCTTAGGGAGGGTCGAGCAGTACTTC. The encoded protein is CASSLGRVEQYF.

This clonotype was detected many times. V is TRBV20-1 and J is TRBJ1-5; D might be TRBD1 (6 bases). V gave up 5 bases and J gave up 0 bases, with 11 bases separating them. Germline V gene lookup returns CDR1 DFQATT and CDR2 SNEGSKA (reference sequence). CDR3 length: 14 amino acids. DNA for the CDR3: TGCAGTGCTTTCGGGACACCTAGCAATCAGCCCCAGCATTTT. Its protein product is CSAFGTPSNQPQHF.

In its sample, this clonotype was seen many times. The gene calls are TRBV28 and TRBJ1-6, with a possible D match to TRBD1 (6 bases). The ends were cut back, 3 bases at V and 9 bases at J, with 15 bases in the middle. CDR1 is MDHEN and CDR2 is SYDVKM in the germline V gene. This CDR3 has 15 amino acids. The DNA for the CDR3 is TGTGCCAGCAGTTTCAGGGGCCCCCACAGTTCACCCCTCCACTTT. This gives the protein CASSFRGPHSSPLHF.

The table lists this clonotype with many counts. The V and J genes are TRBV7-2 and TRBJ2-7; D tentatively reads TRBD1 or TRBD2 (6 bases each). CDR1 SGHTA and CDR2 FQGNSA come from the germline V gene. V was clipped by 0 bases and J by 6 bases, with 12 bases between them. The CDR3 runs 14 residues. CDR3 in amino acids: CASSLAGGGREQYF. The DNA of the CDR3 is TGTGCCAGCAGCTTAGCAGGTGGGGGGCGCGAGCAGTACTTC. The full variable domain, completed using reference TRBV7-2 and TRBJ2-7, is GAGVSQSPSNKVTEKGKDVELRCDPISGHTALYWYRQSLGQGLEFLIYFQGNSAPDKSGLPSDRFSAERTGGSVSTLTIQRTQQEDSAVYLCASSLAGGGREQYFGPGTRLTVT.

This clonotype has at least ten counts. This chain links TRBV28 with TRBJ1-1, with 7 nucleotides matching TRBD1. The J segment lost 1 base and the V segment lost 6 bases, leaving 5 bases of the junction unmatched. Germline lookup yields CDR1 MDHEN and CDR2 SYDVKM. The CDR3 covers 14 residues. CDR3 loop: CASSLRGRNTEAFF. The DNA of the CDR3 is TGTGCCAGCAGCCTTAGGGGGCGGAACACTGAAGCTTTCTTT.

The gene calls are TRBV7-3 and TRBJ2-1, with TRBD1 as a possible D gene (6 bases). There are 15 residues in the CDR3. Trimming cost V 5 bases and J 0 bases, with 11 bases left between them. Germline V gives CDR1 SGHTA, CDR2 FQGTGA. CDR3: CASSIGQSSYNEQFF. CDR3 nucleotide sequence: TGTGCCAGCAGCATCGGACAGAGCTCCTACAATGAGCAGTTCTTC.

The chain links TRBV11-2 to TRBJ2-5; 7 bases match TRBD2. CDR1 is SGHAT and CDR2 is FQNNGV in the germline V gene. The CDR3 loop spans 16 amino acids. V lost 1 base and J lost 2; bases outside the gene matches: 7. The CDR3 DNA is TGTGCCAGCAGCTTAGGCCCACGGGAGGTTCAAGAGACCCAGTACTTC. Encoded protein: CASSLGPREVQETQYF.

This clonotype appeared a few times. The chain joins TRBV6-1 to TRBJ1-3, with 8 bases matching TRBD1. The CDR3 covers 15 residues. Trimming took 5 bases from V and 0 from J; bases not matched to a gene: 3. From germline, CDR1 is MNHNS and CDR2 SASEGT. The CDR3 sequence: CASSSTGASGNTIYF. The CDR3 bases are TGTGCCAGCAGTTCGACAGGGGCCTCTGGAAACACCATATATTTT.

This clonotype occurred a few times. For the CDR3, the DNA is TGTGCCAGCAGAATCCTTGGGACTAGCGGGCCCGGGGAGCTGTTTTTT. Its protein product is CASRILGTSGPGELFF. The chain has TRBV27 and TRBJ2-2; TRBD2 agrees at 12 bases. Germline CDR1 and CDR2: MNHEY and SMNVEV (reference sequence). J lost 6 bases, V lost 6 bases, and 8 bases had no gene match. This CDR3 spans 16 amino acids.

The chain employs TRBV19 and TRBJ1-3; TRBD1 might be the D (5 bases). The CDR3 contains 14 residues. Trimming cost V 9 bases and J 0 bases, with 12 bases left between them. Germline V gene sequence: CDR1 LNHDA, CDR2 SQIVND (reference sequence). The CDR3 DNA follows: TGTGCCAGCACTGACAGCTTCTCTGGAAACACCATATATTTT. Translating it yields CASTDSFSGNTIYF.

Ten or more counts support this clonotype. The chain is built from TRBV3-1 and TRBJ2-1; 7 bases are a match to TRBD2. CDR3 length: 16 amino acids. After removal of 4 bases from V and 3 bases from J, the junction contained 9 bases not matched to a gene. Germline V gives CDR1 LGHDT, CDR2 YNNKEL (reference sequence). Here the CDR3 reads CASSPTGAGIYNEQFF. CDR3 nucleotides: TGTGCCAGCAGCCCGACCGGAGCGGGGATCTACAATGAGCAGTTCTTC.

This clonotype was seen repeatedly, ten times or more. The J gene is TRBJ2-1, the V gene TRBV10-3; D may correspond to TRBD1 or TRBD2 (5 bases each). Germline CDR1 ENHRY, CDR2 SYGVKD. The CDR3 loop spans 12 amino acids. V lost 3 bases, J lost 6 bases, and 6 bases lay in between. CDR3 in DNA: TGTGCCATCAGTGATGGGGGCAATGAGCAGTTCTTC. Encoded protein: CAISDGGNEQFF.

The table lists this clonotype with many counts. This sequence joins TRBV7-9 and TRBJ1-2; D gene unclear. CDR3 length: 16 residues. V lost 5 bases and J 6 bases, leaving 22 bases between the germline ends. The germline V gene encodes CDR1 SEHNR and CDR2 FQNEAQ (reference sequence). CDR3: CASSTKTVSDEDGYTF. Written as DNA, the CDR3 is TGTGCCAGCAGCACGAAGACGGTTTCCGATGAGGATGGCTACACCTTC.

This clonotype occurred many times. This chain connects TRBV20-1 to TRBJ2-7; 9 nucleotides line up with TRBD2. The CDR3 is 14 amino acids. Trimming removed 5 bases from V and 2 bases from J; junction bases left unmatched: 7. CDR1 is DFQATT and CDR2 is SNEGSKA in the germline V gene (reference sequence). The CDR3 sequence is CSASRTSAAYEQYF. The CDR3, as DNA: TGCAGTGCTTCCCGGACTAGCGCGGCCTACGAGCAGTACTTC.

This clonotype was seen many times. The CDR3 reads CASSPGGEGMNTEAFF. The CDR3 nucleotides are TGTGCCAGCAGCCCAGGCGGGGAGGGTATGAACACTGAAGCTTTCTTT. This sequence joins TRBV12-3 or TRBV12-4 and TRBJ1-1; D not resolved. The CDR3 has 16 amino acids. The ends were cut back, 6 bases at V and 0 bases at J, with 17 bases in the middle.

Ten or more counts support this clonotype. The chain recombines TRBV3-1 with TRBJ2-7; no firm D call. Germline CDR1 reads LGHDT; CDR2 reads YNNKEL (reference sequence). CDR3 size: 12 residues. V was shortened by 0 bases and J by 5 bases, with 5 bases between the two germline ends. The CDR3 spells CASSQDGDEQYF. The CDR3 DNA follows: TGTGCCAGCAGCCAAGATGGCGACGAGCAGTACTTC.

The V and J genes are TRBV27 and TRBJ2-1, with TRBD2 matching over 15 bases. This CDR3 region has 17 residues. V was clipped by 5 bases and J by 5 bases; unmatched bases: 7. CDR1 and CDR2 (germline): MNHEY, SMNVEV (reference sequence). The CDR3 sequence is CASSPWTSGRAHNEQFF. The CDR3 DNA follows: TGTGCCAGCAGTCCCTGGACTAGCGGGAGGGCCCACAATGAGCAGTTCTTC.

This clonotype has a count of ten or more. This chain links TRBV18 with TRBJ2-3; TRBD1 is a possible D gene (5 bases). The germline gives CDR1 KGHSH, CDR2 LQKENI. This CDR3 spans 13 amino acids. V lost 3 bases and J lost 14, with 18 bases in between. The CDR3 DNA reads TGTGCCAGCTCACCCTCGGACACACGGGCGTGGTATTTT. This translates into CASSPSDTRAWYF.

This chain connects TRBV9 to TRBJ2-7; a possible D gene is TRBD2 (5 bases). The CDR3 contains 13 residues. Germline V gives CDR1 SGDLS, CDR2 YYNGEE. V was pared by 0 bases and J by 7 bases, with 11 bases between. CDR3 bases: TGTGCCAGCAGCGTAGGGATCCGGAGGGAGCAGTACTTC. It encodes CASSVGIRREQYF.

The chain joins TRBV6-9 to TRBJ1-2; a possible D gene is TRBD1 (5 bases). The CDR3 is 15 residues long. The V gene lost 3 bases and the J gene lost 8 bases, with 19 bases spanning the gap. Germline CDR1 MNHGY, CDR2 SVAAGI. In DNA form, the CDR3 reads TGTGCCAGCAGTTACCAGCGGACACATTTGGGGGGCTACACCTTC. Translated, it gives CASSYQRTHLGGYTF.